This passage covers 3 T cell receptor beta chains from one sample sequenced in a study of technical replicates of blood from a handful of donors. Sequencing used immunoSEQ multiplex PCR; TCRdb keeps in-frame clones, though not all of them. The sample lists about 83,000 clones, just over 90% occurring once. The specimen was T cells isolated from PBMCs. The receptors stem from a human donor in good health.

The genes are TRBV6-5 and TRBJ2-5; D is ambiguous. Trimming shortened V by 0 bases and J by 5 bases, and 4 bases separated the two germline ends. The CDR3 extends over 12 amino acids. From germline, CDR1 is MNHEY and CDR2 SVGAGI. CDR3 bases: TGTGCCAGCAGTTACTCTCGGGAGACCCAGTACTTC. Amino acid sequence: CASSYSRETQYF.

This sequence joins TRBV11-3 and TRBJ2-1; 7 nucleotides agree with TRBD2. The CDR3 is 15 amino acids. J was trimmed by 6 bases and V by 6 bases; bases with no gene match: 11. Germline V gene lookup returns CDR1 SGHNT and CDR2 YENEEA. CDR3 coding DNA: TGTGCCAGCAGACGCAGGGAGGGTCCCGGCAATGAGCAGTTCTTC. The encoded protein is CASRRREGPGNEQFF.

V gene TRBV5-4 combines with J gene TRBJ1-4; D is uncertain. V shed 0 bases and J shed 8 bases, with 11 bases lying between them. Germline CDR1 reads SGHNT; CDR2 reads YYREEE (reference sequence). The CDR3 contains 14 residues. The CDR3 region is CASSLDPSEEKLFF. Written as DNA, the CDR3 is TGTGCCAGCAGCTTGGACCCTTCGGAGGAAAAACTGTTTTTT.